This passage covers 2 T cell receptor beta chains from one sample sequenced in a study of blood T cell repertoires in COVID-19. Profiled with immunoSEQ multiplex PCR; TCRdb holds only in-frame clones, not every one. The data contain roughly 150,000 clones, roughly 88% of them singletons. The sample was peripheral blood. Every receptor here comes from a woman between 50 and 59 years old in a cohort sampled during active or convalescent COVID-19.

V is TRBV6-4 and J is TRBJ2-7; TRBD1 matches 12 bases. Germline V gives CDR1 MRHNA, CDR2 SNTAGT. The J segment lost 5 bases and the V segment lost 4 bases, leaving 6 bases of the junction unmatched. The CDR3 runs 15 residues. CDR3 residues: CASSATGTGGDEQYF. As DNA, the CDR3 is TGTGCCAGCAGTGCTACGGGGACAGGGGGCGACGAGCAGTACTTC.

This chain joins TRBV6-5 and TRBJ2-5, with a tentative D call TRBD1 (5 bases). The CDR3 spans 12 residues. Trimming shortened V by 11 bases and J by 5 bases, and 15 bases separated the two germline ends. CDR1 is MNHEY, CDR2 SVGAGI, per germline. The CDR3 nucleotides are TGTGCCGGGGCGACGGACGGGGAGACCCAGTACTTC. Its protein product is CAGATDGETQYF.